This TCR beta chain comes out of a study of cytomegalovirus exposure and HLA in healthy donors. Study results and caveats: Earlier findings revealed that most TCR beta V segments proved productive either about 90% or about 30% of the time. A missense DCLRE1C variant was associated with V- and J-gene trimming of TCR beta chains in a later analysis, and an independent cohort replicated the association.

Healthy bone marrow donors made up the cohort. Germline V lookup: CDR1 SEHNR, CDR2 FQNEAQ (reference sequence). This CDR3 has 14 amino acids. Trimming stripped 5 bases from V and 5 bases from J, with 15 bases between. This clone was counted only a few times. Its antigen remains unknown. The primer mix had 60 Vbeta and 13 Jbeta primers. Sequenced by immunoSEQ multiplex PCR; TCRdb stores in-frame clones only, minus some. Of 150,000 to 200,000 clones in the sample, more than 75% were seen once. The source is a young man in good health and CMV-seropositive. The rearrangement joins TRBV7-9 to TRBJ2-5, with D tentatively TRBD1 (5 bases). The sequencing input was PBMCs. The CDR3 DNA reads as TGTGCCAGCAGCCCTCGATCAGGGCGGGAGACCCAGTACTTC. This translates into CASSPRSGRETQYF. The variable domain in full, with the rest retrieved from reference TRBV7-9 and TRBJ2-5, is DTGVSQNPRHKITKRGQNVTFRCDPISEHNRLYWYRQTLGQGPEFLTYFQNEAQLEKSRLLSDRFSAERPKGSFSTLEIQRTEQGDSAMYLCASSPRSGRETQYFGPGTRLLVL.